This entry lists 26 T cell receptor beta chains sequenced from one sample in a study of T-cell reconstitution after alpha-beta-depleted transplantation in children. Preparing the TCRbeta library involved the use of unique molecular identifiers. TCRdb independently ran MiXCR on the PCR reads; one entry per CDR3 protein. Seen here are about 460,000 distinct CDR3 sequences, under 15% observed once, and the top ten hold around 6.1%. The sample was PBMCs from the stem cell graft donor, taken from the stem cell graft. These receptors were obtained from a human donor who donated a stem cell graft to a child with combined immunodeficiency.

This chain uses TRBV7-2 with TRBJ2-3; D is possibly TRBD1 (5 bases). Germline CDR1 reads SGHTA; CDR2 reads FQGNSA. The CDR3 runs 16 residues. V was trimmed by 5 bases and J by 0 bases, leaving 15 bases between them. Here the CDR3 DNA reads TGTGCCAGCAGCCCACGGACAACCAGTAGCACAGATACGCAGTATTTT. It codes for CASSPRTTSSTDTQYF.

This clonotype was seen a handful of times. J is TRBJ2-2 and V is TRBV29-1; unclear D gene. This CDR3 spans 13 amino acids. The V and J ends lost 8 bases and 7 bases respectively, with 17 bases between them. Germline V CDR1 and CDR2: SQVTM, ANQGSEA. The CDR3 sequence is CSLQTGTLGELFF. CDR3 nucleotide sequence: TGCAGCCTCCAAACCGGTACCCTCGGGGAGCTGTTTTTT.

V and J are TRBV4-2 and TRBJ2-1; D remains ambiguous. The CDR3 totals 14 residues. CDR1 and CDR2 from the germline V gene are LGHNA and YNFKEQ. The V end lost 0 bases, the J end lost 4 bases, and 7 bases lay between the germline ends. Here the CDR3 reads CASSQEERYNEQFF. CDR3 DNA: TGTGCCAGCAGCCAAGAAGAGCGTTACAATGAGCAGTTCTTC.

This clonotype was seen ten or more times. This chain connects TRBV29-1 to TRBJ2-7; D may be TRBD1 (6 bases). The germline V and J ends were trimmed by 1 base and 0 bases, with 16 bases remaining between them. CDR1 is SQVTM, CDR2 ANQGSEA, per germline. The CDR3 consists of 16 residues. CDR3 nucleotide sequence: TGCAGCGTTGAAGTATACTACAGGGTTATCTCCTACGAGCAGTACTTC. Amino acids: CSVEVYYRVISYEQYF.

The chain links TRBV5-1 to TRBJ2-5, with 7 bases matching TRBD2. CDR1 and CDR2 from the germline V gene are SGHRS and YFSETQ. V was pared by 0 bases and J by 2 bases, with 7 bases of the junction left unmatched. The CDR3 runs to 16 residues. The CDR3 loop reads CASSLAGGGKQETQYF. The CDR3 coding sequence is TGCGCCAGCAGCTTGGCTGGGGGAGGGAAACAAGAGACCCAGTACTTC.

There are a few counts of this clonotype. The chain recombines TRBV12-3 or TRBV12-4 with TRBJ2-3; D is tentatively TRBD1 or TRBD2 (5 bases each). V lost 6 bases, J lost 2 bases, and 12 bases lay in between. The CDR3 runs to 14 residues. The CDR3, as DNA: TGTGCCAGCAGCCACCGGGACGACACAGATACGCAGTATTTT. Translated, it gives CASSHRDDTDTQYF.

For this clonotype: Because it lacks the conserved phenylalanine or tryptophan at the end, this CDR3 is likely a read error. This chain connects TRBV2 to TRBJ2-7, with D perhaps TRBD2 (6 bases). Trimming cost V 3 bases and J 4 bases, with 16 bases left between them. Germline CDR1 and CDR2: SNHLY and FYNNEI. The CDR3 sequence is 15 residues long. The DNA for the CDR3 is TGTGCCAGCAGTGAGGGCTTAGCGGAGTTTTACGAGCAGTACTCC. Its protein is CASSEGLAEFYEQYS.

This clonotype appeared many times. The chain uses TRBV5-1 and TRBJ2-1, with 7 bases lining up with TRBD2. The germline gives CDR1 SGHRS, CDR2 YFSETQ. Germline trimming cut 0 bases from V and 7 bases from J; bases unmatched to any gene: 7. This CDR3 spans 15 amino acids. In nucleotides, the CDR3 is TGCGCCAGCAGCTTGGCCGGGGGGACCCAGAATGAGCAGTTCTTC. As protein: CASSLAGGTQNEQFF.

The chain employs TRBV12-3 or TRBV12-4 and TRBJ2-5, with no clear D. Trimming pared 4 bases from V and 2 bases from J, leaving 14 bases between. The CDR3 runs 15 residues. This CDR3 is CASSYEERGQETQYF. CDR3 coding DNA: TGTGCCAGCAGTTATGAGGAGAGAGGACAAGAGACCCAGTACTTC.

This clonotype was observed at least ten times. This chain connects TRBV12-3 or TRBV12-4 to TRBJ2-1, with TRBD2 identical over 11 bases. The CDR3 loop spans 15 amino acids. The V gene end was trimmed by 6 bases and the J gene end by 10 bases; junction bases not matched to a gene: 11. As DNA, the CDR3 is TGTGCCAGCAGCCATAGTAGCGGGAGGGCCGGCGAGCAGTTCTTC. Its protein product is CASSHSSGRAGEQFF.

The CDR3 nucleotides read TGCGCCAGCAGCCCCCCGAGTCCCGGGGAGCTGTTTTTT. As protein: CASSPPSPGELFF. The rearrangement links TRBV4-3 to TRBJ2-2, with D unclear. The CDR3 sequence is 13 residues long. V gave up 4 bases and J gave up 6 bases, with 9 bases separating them. Germline CDR1 reads LGHNA; CDR2 reads YSLEER.

The chain uses TRBV14 and TRBJ2-7; maybe TRBD1 (6 bases). Germline CDR1 SGHDN, CDR2 FVKESK. Trimming removed 4 bases from V and 1 base from J, with 14 bases in between. The CDR3 loop spans 15 amino acids. The CDR3 bases are TGTGCCAGCAGCCTACGGACAGATCAATCCTACGAGCAGTACTTC. Translation gives CASSLRTDQSYEQYF.

In its sample, this clonotype was seen many times. The chain joins TRBV12-3 or TRBV12-4 to TRBJ2-3; 7 positions match TRBD1. CDR3 length equals 13 residues. The junction had 6 bases not matched to a gene; V was cut back by 10 bases and J by 2 bases. Here the CDR3 DNA reads TGTGCCATCCCGGGACAGATCACAGATACGCAGTATTTT. It codes for CAIPGQITDTQYF.

At least ten counts were recorded for this clonotype. V gene TRBV4-2 combines with J gene TRBJ2-7; 8 positions match TRBD1. CDR3 length equals 14 residues. The junction had 1 base not matched to a gene; V was cut back by 2 bases and J by 1 base. The germline V gene encodes CDR1 LGHNA and CDR2 YNFKEQ. This CDR3 is CASSQHRGSYEQYF. CDR3 bases: TGTGCCAGCAGCCAACACAGGGGGTCCTACGAGCAGTACTTC.

V gene TRBV28 combines with J gene TRBJ2-7, with 9 bases that match TRBD2. After removal of 10 bases from V and 2 bases from J, the junction contained 6 bases not matched to a gene. The CDR3 is made up of 13 amino acids. Germline V gives CDR1 MDHEN, CDR2 SYDVKM. CDR3 region: CATAGGRPYEQYF. DNA of the CDR3: TGTGCCACCGCGGGGGGGCGTCCCTACGAGCAGTACTTC.

This clonotype was counted at least ten times. This rearrangement joins TRBV5-1 to TRBJ2-2; 14 nucleotides agree with TRBD2. The CDR3 is 15 amino acids. Germline loops: CDR1 SGHRS, CDR2 YFSETQ. Trimming removed 7 bases from V and 1 base from J; junction bases left unmatched: 0. The CDR3, as DNA: TGCGCCAGCGGACTAGCGGGGGGGAACACCGGGGAGCTGTTTTTT. Translating it yields CASGLAGGNTGELFF.

This chain uses TRBV7-9 with TRBJ2-2; D gene uncertain. Germline-derived CDR1 and CDR2 are SEHNR and FQNEAQ (reference sequence). V gave up 1 base and J gave up 9 bases, with 12 bases separating them. The CDR3 has 14 amino acids. CDR3 sequence (DNA): TGTGCCAGCAGCTTAGTTTGGTCGGCGCGGGAGCTGTTTTTT. Residues: CASSLVWSARELFF.

The table lists this clonotype with a few counts. V usage is TRBV6-5 and J usage is TRBJ2-7; D may correspond to TRBD1 or TRBD2 (5 bases each). The CDR3 has 13 residues. V was pared by 2 bases and J by 4 bases, with 9 bases between. Germline V gene sequence: CDR1 MNHEY, CDR2 SVGAGI. CDR3: CASSYGGVYEQYF. CDR3 DNA: TGTGCCAGCAGTTACGGGGGTGTTTACGAGCAGTACTTC.

This clonotype has a count of ten or more. The genes are TRBV5-5 and TRBJ1-1, with D tentatively TRBD1 (6 bases). Trimming took off 3 bases at V and 10 bases at J, with 13 bases between the two ends. CDR1 is SGHKS and CDR2 is YYEKEE in the germline V gene (reference sequence). The CDR3 sequence is 12 residues long. This CDR3 is CASSYDRFGAFF. The CDR3 coding sequence is TGTGCCAGCAGCTACGACAGGTTTGGAGCTTTCTTT.

This clonotype was found many times. This rearrangement joins TRBV5-1 to TRBJ2-7; maybe TRBD2 (6 bases). The CDR3 is 13 amino acids. V was pared by 2 bases and J by 5 bases, with 11 bases between. The germline gives CDR1 SGHRS, CDR2 YFSETQ. The CDR3 coding sequence is TGCGCCAGCAGCTTCGGCGGGGCCAACGAGCAGTACTTC. It translates to CASSFGGANEQYF.

This clonotype occurred many times. Here the CDR3 DNA reads TGTGCCAGCAGTTTAGCGGCAGGGGGGAACACTGAAGCTTTCTTT. It is translated as CASSLAAGGNTEAFF. This chain joins TRBV12-3 or TRBV12-4 and TRBJ1-1; TRBD1 matches 7 bases. The CDR3 is 15 residues long. Germline trimming cut 0 bases from V and 1 base from J; bases unmatched to any gene: 2.

The genes are TRBV18 and TRBJ2-7; 7 nucleotides align to TRBD2. The germline V gene encodes CDR1 KGHSH and CDR2 LQKENI. The CDR3 loop spans 14 amino acids. Trimming removed 2 bases from V and 1 base from J; junction bases left unmatched: 2. The CDR3 region is CASSPGDYSYEQYF. The DNA of the CDR3 is TGTGCCAGCTCACCAGGGGACTATTCCTACGAGCAGTACTTC.

At least ten counts were recorded for this clonotype. The chain combines TRBV3-1 with TRBJ2-7; tentative D call: TRBD1 (5 bases). Trimming left V 0 bases short and J 6 bases short, with 15 bases between. The V gene's germline CDR1 is LGHDT and CDR2 YNNKEL (reference sequence). This CDR3 has 15 amino acids. The CDR3 here is CASSQDRTTTREQYF. The CDR3 DNA reads TGTGCCAGCAGCCAAGATCGGACAACGACCCGCGAGCAGTACTTC.

This clonotype was found many times. V gene TRBV30 combines with J gene TRBJ2-2; 8 bases match TRBD1. Trimming took 2 bases from V and 2 from J; bases not matched to a gene: 4. Germline CDR1 reads GTSNPN; CDR2 reads SVGIG (reference sequence). This CDR3 has 15 residues. The CDR3, as DNA: TGTGCCTGGAGTCCAGGGGGCCCTAACACCGGGGAGCTGTTTTTT. It yields the protein CAWSPGGPNTGELFF.

This clonotype has more than one count but fewer than ten. Here the CDR3 DNA reads TGTGCCAGCAGCCAAGATAGAGCGGGACCGACAGATACGCAGTATTTT. It encodes CASSQDRAGPTDTQYF. This rearrangement joins TRBV3-1 to TRBJ2-3; 7 bases line up with TRBD2. Germline-derived CDR1 and CDR2 are LGHDT and YNNKEL (reference sequence). The V and J ends lost 0 bases and 3 bases, in that order; junction bases with no gene match: 6. The CDR3 is made up of 16 amino acids.

The rearrangement uses TRBV5-1 and TRBJ2-5; TRBD1 agrees at 8 bases. The CDR3 is 15 amino acids. The V and J ends lost 3 bases and 2 bases, in that order; junction bases with no gene match: 6. Germline V lookup: CDR1 SGHRS, CDR2 YFSETQ. The chain's CDR3 is CASSWGTGLQETQYF. CDR3 sequence (DNA): TGCGCCAGCAGCTGGGGGACAGGATTACAAGAGACCCAGTACTTC.